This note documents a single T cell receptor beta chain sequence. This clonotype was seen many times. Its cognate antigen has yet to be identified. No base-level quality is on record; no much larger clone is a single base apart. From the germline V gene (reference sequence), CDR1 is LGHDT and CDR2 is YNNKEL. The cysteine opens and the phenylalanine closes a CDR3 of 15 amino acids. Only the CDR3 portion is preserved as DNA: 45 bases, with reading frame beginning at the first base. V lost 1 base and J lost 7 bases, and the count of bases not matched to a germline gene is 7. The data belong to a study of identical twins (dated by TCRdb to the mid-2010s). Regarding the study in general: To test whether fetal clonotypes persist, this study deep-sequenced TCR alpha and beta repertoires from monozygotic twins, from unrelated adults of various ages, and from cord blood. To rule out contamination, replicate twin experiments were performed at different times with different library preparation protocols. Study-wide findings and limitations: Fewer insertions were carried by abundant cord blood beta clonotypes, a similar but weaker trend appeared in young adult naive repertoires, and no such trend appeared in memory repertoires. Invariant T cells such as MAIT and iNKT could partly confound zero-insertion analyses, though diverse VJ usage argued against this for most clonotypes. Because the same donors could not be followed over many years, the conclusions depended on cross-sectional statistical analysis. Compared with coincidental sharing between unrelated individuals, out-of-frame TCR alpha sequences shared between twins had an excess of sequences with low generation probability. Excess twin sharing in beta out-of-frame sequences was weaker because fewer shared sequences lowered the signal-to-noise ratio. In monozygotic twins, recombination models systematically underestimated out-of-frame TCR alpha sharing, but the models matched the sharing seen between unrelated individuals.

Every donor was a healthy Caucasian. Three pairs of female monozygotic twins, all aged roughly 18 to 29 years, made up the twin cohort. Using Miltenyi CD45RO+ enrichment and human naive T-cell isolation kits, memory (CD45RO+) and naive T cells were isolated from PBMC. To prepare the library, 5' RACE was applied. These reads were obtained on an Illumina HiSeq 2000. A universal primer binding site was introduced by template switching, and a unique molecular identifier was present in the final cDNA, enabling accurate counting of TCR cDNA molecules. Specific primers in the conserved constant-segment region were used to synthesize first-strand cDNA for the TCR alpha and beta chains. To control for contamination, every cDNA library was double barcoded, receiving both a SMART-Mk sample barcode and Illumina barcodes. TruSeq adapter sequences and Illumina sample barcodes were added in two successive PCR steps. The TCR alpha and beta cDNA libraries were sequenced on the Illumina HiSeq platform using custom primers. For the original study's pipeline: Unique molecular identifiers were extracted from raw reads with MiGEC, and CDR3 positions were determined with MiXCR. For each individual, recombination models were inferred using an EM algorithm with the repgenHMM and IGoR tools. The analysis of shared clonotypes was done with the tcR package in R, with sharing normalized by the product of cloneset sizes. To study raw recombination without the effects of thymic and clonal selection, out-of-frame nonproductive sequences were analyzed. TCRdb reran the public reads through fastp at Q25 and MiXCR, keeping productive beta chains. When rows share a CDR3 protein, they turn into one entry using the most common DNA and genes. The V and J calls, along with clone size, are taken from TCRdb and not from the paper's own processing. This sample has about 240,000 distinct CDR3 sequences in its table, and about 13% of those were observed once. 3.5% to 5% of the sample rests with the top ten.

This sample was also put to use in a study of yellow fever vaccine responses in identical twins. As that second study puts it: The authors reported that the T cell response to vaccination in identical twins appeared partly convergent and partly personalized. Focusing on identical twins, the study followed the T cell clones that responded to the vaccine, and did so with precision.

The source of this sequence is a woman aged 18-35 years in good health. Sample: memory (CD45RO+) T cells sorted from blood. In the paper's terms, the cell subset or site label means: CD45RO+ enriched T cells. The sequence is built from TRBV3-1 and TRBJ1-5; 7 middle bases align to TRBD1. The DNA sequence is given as TGTGCCAGCAGCCAAGGGGACAGAGCATACCAGCCCCAGCATTTT. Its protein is CASSQGDRAYQPQHF.